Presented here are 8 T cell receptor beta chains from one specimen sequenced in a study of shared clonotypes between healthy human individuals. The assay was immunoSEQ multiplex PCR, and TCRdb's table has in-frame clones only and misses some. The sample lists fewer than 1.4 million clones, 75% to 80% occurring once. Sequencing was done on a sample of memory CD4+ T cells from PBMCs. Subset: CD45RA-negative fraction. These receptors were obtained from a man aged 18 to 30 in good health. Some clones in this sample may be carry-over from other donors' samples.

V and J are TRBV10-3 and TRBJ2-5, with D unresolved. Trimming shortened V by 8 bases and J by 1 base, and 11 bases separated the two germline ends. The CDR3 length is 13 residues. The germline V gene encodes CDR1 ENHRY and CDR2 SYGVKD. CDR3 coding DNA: TGTGCCATCCATATAGAGCCCCAAGAGACCCAGTACTTC. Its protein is CAIHIEPQETQYF.

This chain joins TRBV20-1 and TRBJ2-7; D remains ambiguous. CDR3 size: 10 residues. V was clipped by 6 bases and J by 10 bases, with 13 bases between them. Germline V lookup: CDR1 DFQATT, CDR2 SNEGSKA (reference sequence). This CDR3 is CSAPAPDQYF. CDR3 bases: TGCAGTGCCCCGGCCCCCGATCAGTACTTC.

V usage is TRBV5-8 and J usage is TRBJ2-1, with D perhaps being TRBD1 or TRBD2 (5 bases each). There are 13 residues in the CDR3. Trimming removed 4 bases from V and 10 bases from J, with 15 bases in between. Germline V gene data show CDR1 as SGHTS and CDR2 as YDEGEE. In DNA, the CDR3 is TGTGCCAGCAGCCCGGGACCGGCCTTGGAGCAGTTCTTC. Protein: CASSPGPALEQFF.

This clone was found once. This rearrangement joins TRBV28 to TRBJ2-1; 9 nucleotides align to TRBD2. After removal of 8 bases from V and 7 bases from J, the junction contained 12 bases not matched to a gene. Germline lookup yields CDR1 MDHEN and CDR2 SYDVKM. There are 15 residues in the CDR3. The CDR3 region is CASSLLETSGNEQFF. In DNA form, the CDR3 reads TGTGCCAGCTCCCTTTTAGAAACTAGCGGGAATGAGCAGTTCTTC. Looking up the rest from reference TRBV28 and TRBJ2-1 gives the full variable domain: DVKVTQSSRYLVKRTGEKVFLECVQDMDHENMFWYRQDPGLGLRLIYFSYDVKMKEKGDIPEGYSVSREKKERFSLILESASTNQTSMYLCASSLLETSGNEQFFGPGTRLTVL.

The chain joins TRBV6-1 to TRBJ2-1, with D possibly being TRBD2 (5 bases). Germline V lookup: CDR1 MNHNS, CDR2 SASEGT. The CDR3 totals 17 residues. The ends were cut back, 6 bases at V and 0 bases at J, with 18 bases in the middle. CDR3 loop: CASSERPSGSSYNEQFF. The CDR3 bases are TGTGCCAGCAGCGAACGTCCCAGCGGAAGCTCCTACAATGAGCAGTTCTTC.

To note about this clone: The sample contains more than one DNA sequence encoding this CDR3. CDR3 region: CASSQLGETQYF. The CDR3 DNA reads as TGTGCCAGCAGCCAACTCGGAGAGACCCAGTACTTC. V and J are TRBV4-2 and TRBJ2-5; no clear D. The CDR3 runs 12 residues. With 2 bases removed from V and 4 bases from J, the gap between germline ends came to 5 bases. Germline lookup yields CDR1 LGHNA and CDR2 YNFKEQ.

The CDR3 nucleotides read TGTGCCAGCAGCCTTGACAGGGGGAACACCGGGGAGCTGTTTTTT. Encoded protein: CASSLDRGNTGELFF. The genes are TRBV6-6 and TRBJ2-2, with 8 bases that match TRBD1. V was clipped by 6 bases and J by 1 base; unmatched bases: 4. Germline lookup yields CDR1 MNHNY and CDR2 SVGAGI (reference sequence). The CDR3 is 15 amino acids.

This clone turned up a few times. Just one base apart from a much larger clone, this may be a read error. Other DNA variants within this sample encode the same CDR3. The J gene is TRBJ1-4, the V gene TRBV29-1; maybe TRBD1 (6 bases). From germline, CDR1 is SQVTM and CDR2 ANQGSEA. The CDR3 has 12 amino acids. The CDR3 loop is CSVGTAHEKLFF. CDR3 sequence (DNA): TGCAGCGTTGGGACAGCCCATGAAAAGCTGTTTTTT.